This T cell receptor (beta chain) was recorded in a study of cytomegalovirus exposure and HLA in healthy donors. CDR3 length: 12 residues. The V and J ends lost 3 bases and 3 bases respectively, with 7 bases between them. The germline gives CDR1 GTSNPN, CDR2 SVGIG (reference sequence). The primer mix had 60 Vbeta and 13 Jbeta primers. Sequencing was performed with immunoSEQ multiplex PCR; in TCRdb, only in-frame clones are kept and a portion is missing. Seen here are 100,000 to 130,000 clones, roughly 82% observed once, and the top ten hold less than 3.5%. The clonotype was recovered from a man aged 30 to 39 in good health and CMV-seropositive. The rearrangement links TRBV30 to TRBJ2-3, with unresolved D. Source material: PBMCs. CDR3 amino acids: CAWSPLTDTQYF. DNA of the CDR3: TGTGCCTGGAGCCCCCTGACAGATACGCAGTATTTT.